Only a few counts were recorded for the clone carrying this T cell receptor beta chain. Its antigen is as yet unknown. Germline CDR1 and CDR2: MNHEY and SMNVEV (reference sequence). The CDR3 has 16 amino acids. The germline V and J ends were trimmed by 5 bases and 0 bases, with 11 bases remaining between them. The sample belongs to a study of blood T cells in healthy people across ages. Overall study results and limits: Comparison with aged donors showed that long-lived donors had more naive CD4+ cells and higher diversity.

The authors ran a second PCR of roughly 6 to 12 cycles using a sample-barcoded 5' primer and a J-beta primer mix. TCRdb reprocessed the 5' RACE reads with MiXCR, giving one entry per CDR3 protein. The table records about 1 million distinct CDR3 sequences, more than 40% of them present only once. Aged roughly 6 to 100, donors were systemically healthy Caucasians from Russia. With each sample, at least 5.5 micrograms of total RNA were extracted. Sequences were obtained from blood. The source of this sequence is a woman aged 55-75 years in good health. V is TRBV27 and J is TRBJ2-6, with D perhaps assigned TRBD1 or TRBD2 (5 bases each). The CDR3 DNA reads TGTGCCAGCAGTGGGGCAGGGAGCTCTGGGGCCAACGTCCTGACTTTC. Its protein product is CASSGAGSSGANVLTF.